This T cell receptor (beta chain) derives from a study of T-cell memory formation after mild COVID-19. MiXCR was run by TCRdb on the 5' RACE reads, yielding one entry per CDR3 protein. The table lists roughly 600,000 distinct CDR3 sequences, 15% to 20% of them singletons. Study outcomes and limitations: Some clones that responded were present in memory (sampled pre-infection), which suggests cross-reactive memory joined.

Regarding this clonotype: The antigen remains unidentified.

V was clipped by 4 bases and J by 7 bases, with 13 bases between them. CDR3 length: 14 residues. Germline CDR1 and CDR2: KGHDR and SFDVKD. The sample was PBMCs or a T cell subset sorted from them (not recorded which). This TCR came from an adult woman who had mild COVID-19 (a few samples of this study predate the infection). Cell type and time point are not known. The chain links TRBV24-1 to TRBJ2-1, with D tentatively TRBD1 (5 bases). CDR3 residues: CATSDLRTLNEQFF. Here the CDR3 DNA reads TGTGCCACCAGTGACTTGAGGACATTGAATGAGCAGTTCTTC.